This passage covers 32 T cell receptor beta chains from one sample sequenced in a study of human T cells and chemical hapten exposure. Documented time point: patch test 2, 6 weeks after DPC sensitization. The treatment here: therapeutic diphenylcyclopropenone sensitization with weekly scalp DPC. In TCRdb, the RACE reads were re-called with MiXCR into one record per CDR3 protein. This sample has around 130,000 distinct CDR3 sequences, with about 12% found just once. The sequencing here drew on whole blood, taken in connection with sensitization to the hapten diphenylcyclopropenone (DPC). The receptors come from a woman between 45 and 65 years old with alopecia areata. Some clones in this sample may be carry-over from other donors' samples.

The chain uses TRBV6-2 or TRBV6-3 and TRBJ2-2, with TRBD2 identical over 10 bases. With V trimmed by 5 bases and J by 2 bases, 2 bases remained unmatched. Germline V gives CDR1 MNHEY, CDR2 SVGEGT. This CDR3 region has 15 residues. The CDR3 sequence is CASSPSGRNTGELFF. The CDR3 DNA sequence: TGTGCCAGCAGTCCTAGCGGGAGAAACACCGGGGAGCTGTTTTTT.

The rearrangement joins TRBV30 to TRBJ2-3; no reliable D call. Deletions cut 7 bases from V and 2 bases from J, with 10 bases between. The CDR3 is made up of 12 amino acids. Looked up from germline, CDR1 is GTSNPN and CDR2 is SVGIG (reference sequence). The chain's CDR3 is CAFTTYTDTQYF. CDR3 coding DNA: TGTGCCTTCACGACTTACACAGATACGCAGTATTTT. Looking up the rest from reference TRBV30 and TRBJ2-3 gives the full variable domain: SQTIHQWPATLVQPVGSPLSLECTVEGTSNPNLYWYRQAAGRGLQLLFYSVGIGQISSEVPQNLSASRPQDRQFILSSKKLLLSDSGFYLCAFTTYTDTQYFGPGTRLTVL.

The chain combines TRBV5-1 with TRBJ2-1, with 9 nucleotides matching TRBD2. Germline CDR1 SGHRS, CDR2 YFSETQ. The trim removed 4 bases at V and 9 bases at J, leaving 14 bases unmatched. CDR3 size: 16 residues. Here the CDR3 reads CASSQTGTSSRSEQFF. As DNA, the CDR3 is TGCGCCAGCAGCCAGACCGGGACTAGCTCAAGGAGTGAGCAGTTCTTC.

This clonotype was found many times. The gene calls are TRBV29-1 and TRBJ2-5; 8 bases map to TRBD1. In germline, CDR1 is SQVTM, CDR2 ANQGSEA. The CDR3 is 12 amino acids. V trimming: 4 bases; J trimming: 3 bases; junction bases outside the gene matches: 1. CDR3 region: CSVGQGKETQYF. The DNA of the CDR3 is TGCAGCGTTGGACAGGGGAAAGAGACCCAGTACTTC. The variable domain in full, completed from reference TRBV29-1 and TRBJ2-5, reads SAVISQKPSRDICQRGTSLTIQCQVDSQVTMMFWYRQQPGQSLTLIATANQGSEATYESGFVIDKFPISRPNLTFSTLTVSNMSPEDSSIYLCSVGQGKETQYFGPGTRLLVL.

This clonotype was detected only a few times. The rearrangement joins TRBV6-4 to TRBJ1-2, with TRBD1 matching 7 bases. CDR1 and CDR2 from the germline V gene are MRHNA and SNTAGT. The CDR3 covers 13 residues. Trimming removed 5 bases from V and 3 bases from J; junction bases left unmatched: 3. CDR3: CASSQGGDYGYTF. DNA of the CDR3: TGTGCCAGCAGTCAGGGGGGCGACTATGGCTACACCTTC.

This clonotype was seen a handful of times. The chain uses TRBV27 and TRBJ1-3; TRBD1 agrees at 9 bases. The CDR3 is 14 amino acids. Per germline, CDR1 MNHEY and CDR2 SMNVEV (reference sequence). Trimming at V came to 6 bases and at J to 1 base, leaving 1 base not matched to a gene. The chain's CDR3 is CASRQGASGNTIYF. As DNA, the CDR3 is TGTGCCAGCAGACAGGGGGCGTCTGGAAACACCATATATTTT.

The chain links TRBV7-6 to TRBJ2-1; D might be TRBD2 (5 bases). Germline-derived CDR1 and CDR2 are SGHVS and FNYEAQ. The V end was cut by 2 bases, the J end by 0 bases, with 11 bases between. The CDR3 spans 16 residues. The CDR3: CASSLRASPSYNEQFF. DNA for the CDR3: TGTGCCAGCAGCTTAAGGGCTAGCCCCTCCTACAATGAGCAGTTCTTC.

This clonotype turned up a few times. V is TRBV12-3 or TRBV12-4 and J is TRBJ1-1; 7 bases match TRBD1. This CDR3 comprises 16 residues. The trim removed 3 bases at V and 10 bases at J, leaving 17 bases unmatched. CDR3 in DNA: TGTGCCAGCAGTTTCCTCTCCGGGACAGCGGGCTGGGGAGCTTTCTTT. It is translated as CASSFLSGTAGWGAFF.

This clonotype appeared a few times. This chain's CDR3 is CSMRVSNQPQHF. In DNA, the CDR3 is TGCAGTATGAGGGTTAGCAATCAGCCCCAGCATTTT. The chain couples TRBV20-1 to TRBJ1-5, with D uncertain. Germline CDR1 reads DFQATT; CDR2 reads SNEGSKA (reference sequence). CDR3 length: 12 residues. V lost 8 bases and J 0 bases, leaving 8 bases between the germline ends.

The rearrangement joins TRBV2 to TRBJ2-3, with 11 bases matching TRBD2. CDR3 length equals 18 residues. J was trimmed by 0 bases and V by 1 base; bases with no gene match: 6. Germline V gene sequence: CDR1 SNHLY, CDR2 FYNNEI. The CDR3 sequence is CASSEVAGGPLSTDTQYF. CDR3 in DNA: TGTGCCAGCAGTGAAGTAGCGGGAGGGCCGTTGAGCACAGATACGCAGTATTTT.

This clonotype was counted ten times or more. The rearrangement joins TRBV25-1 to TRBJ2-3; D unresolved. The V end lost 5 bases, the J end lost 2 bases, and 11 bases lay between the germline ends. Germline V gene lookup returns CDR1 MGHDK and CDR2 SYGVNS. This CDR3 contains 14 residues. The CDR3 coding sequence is TGTGCCAGCAGTTACGCGGATCTCACAGATACGCAGTATTTT. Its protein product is CASSYADLTDTQYF.

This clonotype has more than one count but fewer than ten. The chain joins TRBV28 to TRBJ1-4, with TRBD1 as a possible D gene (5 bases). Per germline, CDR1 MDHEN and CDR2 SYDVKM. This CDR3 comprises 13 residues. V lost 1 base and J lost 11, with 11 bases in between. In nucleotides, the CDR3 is TGTGCCAGCAGTTTATTGTTGGGGGGGAAACTGTTTTTT. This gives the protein CASSLLLGGKLFF.

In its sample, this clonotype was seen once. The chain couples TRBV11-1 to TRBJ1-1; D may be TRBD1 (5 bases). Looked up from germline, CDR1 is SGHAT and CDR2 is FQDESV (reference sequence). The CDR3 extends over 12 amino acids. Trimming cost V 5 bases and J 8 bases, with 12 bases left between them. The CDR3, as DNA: TGTGCCAGCAGCCGGGGACGGAAAGAAGCTTTCTTT. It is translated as CASSRGRKEAFF.

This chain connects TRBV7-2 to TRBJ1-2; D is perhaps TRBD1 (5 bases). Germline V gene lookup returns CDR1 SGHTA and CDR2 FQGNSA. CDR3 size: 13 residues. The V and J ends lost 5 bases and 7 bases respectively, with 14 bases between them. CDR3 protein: CASSPGGTGGYTF. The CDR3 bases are TGTGCCAGCAGCCCCGGGGGGACGGGTGGCTACACCTTC.

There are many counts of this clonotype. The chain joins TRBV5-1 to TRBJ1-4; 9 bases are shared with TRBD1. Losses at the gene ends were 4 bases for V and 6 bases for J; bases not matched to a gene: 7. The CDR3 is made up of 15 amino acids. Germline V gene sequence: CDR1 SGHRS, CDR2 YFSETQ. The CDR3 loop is CASSDGRTGDEKLFF. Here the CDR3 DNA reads TGCGCCAGCAGCGATGGGAGGACAGGGGATGAAAAACTGTTTTTT.

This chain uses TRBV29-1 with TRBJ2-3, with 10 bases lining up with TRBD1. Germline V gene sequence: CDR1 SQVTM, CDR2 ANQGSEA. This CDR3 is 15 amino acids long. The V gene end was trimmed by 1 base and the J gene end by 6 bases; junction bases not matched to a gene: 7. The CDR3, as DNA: TGCAGCGTTGAAGCTGTGACAGGGGGCCCGGATACGCAGTATTTT. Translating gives CSVEAVTGGPDTQYF.

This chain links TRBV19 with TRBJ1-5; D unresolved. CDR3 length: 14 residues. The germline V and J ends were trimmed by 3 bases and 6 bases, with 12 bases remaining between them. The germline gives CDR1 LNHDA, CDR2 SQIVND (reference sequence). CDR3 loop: CASSIRTKSQPQHF. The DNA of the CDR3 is TGTGCCAGTAGTATCAGGACCAAAAGTCAGCCCCAGCATTTT.

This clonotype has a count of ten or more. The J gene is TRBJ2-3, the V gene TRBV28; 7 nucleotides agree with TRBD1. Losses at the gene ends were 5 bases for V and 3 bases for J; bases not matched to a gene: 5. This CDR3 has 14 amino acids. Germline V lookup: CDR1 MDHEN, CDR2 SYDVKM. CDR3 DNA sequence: TGTGCCAGCAGTCCTGGGGACAGAACAGATACGCAGTATTTT. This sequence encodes CASSPGDRTDTQYF.

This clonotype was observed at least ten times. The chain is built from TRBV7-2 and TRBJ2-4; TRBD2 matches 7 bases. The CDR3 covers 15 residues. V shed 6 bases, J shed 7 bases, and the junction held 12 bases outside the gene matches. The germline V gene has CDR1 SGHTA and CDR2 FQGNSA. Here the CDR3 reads CASSPSGDTENIQYF. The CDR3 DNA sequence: TGTGCCAGCAGTCCCAGCGGGGATACCGAGAACATTCAGTACTTC.

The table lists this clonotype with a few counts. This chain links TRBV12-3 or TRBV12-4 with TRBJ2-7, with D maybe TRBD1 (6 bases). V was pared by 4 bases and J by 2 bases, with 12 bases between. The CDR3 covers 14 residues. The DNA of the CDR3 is TGTGCCAGCAGTTACGACAGGTTCCCCTACGAGCAGTACTTC. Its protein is CASSYDRFPYEQYF.

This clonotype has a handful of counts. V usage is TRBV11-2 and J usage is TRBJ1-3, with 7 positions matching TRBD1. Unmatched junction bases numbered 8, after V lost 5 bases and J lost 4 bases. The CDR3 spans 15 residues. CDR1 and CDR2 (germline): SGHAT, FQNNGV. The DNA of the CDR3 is TGTGCCAGCAGCCCCCGACAGGGTACAGGAAACACCATATATTTT. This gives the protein CASSPRQGTGNTIYF.

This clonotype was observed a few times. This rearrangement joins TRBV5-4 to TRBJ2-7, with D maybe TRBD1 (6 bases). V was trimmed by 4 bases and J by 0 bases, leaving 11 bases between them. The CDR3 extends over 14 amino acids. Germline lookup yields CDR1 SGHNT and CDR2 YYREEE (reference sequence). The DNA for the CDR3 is TGTGCCAGCAGCCTTGGGGGCAACTCCTACGAGCAGTACTTC. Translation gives CASSLGGNSYEQYF.

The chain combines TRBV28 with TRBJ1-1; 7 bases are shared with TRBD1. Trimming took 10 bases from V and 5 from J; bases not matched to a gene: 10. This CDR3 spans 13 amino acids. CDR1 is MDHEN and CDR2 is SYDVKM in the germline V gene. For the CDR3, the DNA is TGTGCCACAGGGGGGCCAAGGGGGACTGAAGCTTTCTTT. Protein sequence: CATGGPRGTEAFF.

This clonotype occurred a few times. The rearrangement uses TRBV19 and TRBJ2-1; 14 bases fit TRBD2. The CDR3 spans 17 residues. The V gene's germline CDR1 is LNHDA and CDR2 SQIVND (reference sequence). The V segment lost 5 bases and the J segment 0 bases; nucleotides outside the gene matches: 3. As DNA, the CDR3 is TGTGCCAGTAGTGGGACTAGCGGGGGTTACTCCTACAATGAGCAGTTCTTC. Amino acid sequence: CASSGTSGGYSYNEQFF.

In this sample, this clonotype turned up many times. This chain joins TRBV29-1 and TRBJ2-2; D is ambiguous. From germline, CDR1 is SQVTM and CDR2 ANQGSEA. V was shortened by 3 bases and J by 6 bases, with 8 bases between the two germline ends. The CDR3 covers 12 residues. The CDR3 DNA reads TGCAGCGTTGAGCCGGTGCCCGGGGAGCTGTTTTTT. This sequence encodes CSVEPVPGELFF.

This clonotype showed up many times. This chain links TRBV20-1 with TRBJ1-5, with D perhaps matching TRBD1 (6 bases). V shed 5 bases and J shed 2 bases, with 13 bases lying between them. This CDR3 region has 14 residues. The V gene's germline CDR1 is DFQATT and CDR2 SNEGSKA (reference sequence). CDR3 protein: CSALTGIGNQPQHF. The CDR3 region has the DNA TGCAGTGCTCTCACAGGGATAGGCAATCAGCCCCAGCATTTT.

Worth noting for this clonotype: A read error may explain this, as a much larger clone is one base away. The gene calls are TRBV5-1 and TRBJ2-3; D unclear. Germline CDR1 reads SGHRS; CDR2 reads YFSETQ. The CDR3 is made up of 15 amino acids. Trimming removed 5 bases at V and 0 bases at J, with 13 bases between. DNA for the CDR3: TGCGCCAGCAGGTCCGGCTTCCAAAGCACAGATACGCAGTATTTT. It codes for CASRSGFQSTDTQYF.

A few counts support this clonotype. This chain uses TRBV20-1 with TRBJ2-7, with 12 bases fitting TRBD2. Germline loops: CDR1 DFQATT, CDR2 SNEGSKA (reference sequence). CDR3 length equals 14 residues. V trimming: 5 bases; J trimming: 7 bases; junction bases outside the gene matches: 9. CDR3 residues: CSAGRLAGVSEQYF. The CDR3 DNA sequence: TGCAGTGCTGGGAGACTAGCGGGAGTGAGTGAGCAGTACTTC.

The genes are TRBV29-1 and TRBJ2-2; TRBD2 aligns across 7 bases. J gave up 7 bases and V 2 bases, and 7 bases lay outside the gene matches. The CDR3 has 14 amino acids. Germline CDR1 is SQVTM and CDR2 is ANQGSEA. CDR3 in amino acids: CSVEPPGGIGELFF. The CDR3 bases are TGCAGCGTTGAACCCCCCGGGGGGATCGGGGAGCTGTTTTTT.

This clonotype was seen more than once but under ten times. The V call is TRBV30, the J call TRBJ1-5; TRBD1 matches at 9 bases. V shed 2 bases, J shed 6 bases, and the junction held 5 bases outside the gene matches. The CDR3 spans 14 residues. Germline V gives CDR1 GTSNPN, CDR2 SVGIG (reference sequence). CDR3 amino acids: CAWSPTGGGQPQHF. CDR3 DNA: TGTGCCTGGAGTCCCACAGGGGGCGGTCAGCCCCAGCATTTT.

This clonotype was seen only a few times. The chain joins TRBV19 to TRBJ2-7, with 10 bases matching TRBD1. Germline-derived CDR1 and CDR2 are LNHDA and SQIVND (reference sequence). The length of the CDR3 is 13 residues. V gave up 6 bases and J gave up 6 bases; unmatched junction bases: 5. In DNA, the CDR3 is TGTGCCAGTAGCGACGGGACAGGGGTCGAGCAGTACTTC. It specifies CASSDGTGVEQYF. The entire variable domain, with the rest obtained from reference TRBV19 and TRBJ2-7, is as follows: DGGITQSPKYLFRKEGQNVTLSCEQNLNHDAMYWYRQDPGQGLRLIYYSQIVNDFQKGDIAEGYSVSREKKESFPLTVTSAQKNPTAFYLCASSDGTGVEQYFGPGTRLTVT.

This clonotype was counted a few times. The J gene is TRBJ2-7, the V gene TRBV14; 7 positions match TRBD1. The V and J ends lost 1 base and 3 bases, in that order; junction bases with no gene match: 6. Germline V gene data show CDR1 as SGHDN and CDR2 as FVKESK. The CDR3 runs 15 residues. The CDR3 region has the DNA TGTGCCAGCAGCCAAGCCGGACAGGCATACTACGAGCAGTACTTC. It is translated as CASSQAGQAYYEQYF.